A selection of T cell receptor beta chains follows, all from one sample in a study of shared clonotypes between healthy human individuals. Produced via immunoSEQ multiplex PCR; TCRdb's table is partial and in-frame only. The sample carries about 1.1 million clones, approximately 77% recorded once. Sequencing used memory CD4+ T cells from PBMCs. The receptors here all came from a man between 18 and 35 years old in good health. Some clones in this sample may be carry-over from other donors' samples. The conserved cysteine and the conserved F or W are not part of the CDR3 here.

ASSSGTGDTDTQY	TRBV11-3	TRBJ2-3
ASSLGQGMLTNEKLF	TRBV5-1	TRBJ1-4
ASSLERWGETQY	TRBV5-1	TRBJ2-5
ASSRAGGAYEQY	TRBV5-1	TRBJ2-7
ASSLYLDRNIQY	TRBV28	TRBJ2-4
ASSDPGDRDEKLF	TRBV9	TRBJ1-4
ASSLTGELF	TRBV2	TRBJ2-2
ASSLEGTNTEAF	TRBV7-9	TRBJ1-1
AWSLETQY	TRBV30	TRBJ2-5
ATRQGGGYT	TRBV25-1	TRBJ1-2
ASSHVLAGYTGELF	TRBV14	TRBJ2-2
ASSVTPMNTEAF	TRBV9	TRBJ1-1